The clone carrying this TCR beta chain was observed a few times. Its antigen is not identified. As every portion of the isolated RNA was reverse transcribed, the sequencing read expressed TCRB transcripts. This table comes from immunoSEQ multiplex PCR, and its TCRdb copy is limited to in-frame clones, with some not included. The table has hundreds of thousands of clones, about 29% seen once; the top ten hold about 0.06%. These data are taken from a study of beta chain features in type 1 diabetes. General study points: Fewer junction insertions and more nucleotide deletions appeared in type 1 diabetes patients.

The length of the CDR3 is 14 residues. Trimming cost V 6 bases and J 0 bases, with 12 bases left between them. The germline V gene encodes CDR1 MNHEY and CDR2 SMNVEV (reference sequence). The specimen sequenced was naive CD4+ T cells from blood. The clonotype was recovered from a man between 18 and 29 years old in good health. This rearrangement joins TRBV27 to TRBJ2-7; D uncertain. The CDR3 DNA reads as TGTGCCAGCAGCCCTAGGTTCAGCTCCTACGAGCAGTACTTC. The encoded protein is CASSPRFSSYEQYF.